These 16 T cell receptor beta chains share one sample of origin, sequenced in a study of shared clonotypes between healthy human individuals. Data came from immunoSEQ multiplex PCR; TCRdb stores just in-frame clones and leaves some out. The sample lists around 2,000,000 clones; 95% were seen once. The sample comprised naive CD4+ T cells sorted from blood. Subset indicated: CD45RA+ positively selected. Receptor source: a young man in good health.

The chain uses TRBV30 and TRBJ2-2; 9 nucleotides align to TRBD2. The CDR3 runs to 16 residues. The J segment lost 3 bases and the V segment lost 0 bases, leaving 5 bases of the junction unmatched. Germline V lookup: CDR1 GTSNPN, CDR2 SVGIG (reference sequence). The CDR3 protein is CAWSVGAGGYTGELFF. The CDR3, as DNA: TGTGCCTGGAGTGTAGGAGCGGGGGGTTACACCGGGGAGCTGTTTTTT. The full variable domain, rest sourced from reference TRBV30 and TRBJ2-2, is SQTIHQWPATLVQPVGSPLSLECTVEGTSNPNLYWYRQAAGRGLQLLFYSVGIGQISSEVPQNLSASRPQDRQFILSSKKLLLSDSGFYLCAWSVGAGGYTGELFFGEGSRLTVL.

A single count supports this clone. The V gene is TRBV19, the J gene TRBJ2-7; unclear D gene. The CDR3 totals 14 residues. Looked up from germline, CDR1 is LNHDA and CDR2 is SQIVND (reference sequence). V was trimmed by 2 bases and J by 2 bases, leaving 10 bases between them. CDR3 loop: CASSITGETYEQYF. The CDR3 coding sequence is TGTGCCAGTAGTATAACTGGAGAAACCTACGAGCAGTACTTC.

CDR3 sequence reads: CASSFGYGKNIQYF. The CDR3 DNA is TGTGCCAGCAGTTTTGGTTATGGCAAAAACATTCAGTACTTC. This chain joins TRBV6-5 and TRBJ2-4; no clear D gene. CDR3 length: 14 residues. Trimming removed 4 bases at V and 3 bases at J, with 10 bases between. CDR1 is MNHEY, CDR2 SVGAGI, per germline.

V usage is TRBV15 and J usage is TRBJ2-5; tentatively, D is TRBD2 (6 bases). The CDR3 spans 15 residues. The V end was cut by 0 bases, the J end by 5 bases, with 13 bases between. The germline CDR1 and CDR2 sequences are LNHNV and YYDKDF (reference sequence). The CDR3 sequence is CATSREPEGRETQYF. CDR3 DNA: TGTGCCACCAGCAGAGAGCCGGAGGGCCGTGAGACCCAGTACTTC.

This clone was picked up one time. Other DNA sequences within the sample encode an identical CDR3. The CDR3 protein is CASSSRDTQYF. CDR3 coding DNA: TGTGCCAGCAGCTCAAGGGATACGCAGTATTTT. This chain joins TRBV7-9 and TRBJ2-3; D not resolved. From germline, CDR1 is SEHNR and CDR2 FQNEAQ (reference sequence). The CDR3 is 11 amino acids. Trimming stripped 4 bases from V and 6 bases from J, with 5 bases between.

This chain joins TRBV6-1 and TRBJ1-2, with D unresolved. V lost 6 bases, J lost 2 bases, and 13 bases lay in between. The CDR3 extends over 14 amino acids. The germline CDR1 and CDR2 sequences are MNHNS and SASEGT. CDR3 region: CASRRVEANYGYTF. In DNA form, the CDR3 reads TGTGCCAGCAGGAGGGTGGAGGCGAACTATGGCTACACCTTC.

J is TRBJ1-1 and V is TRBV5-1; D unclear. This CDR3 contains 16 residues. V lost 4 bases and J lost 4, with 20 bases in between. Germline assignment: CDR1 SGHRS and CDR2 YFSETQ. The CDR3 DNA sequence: TGCGCCAGCAGCGGAACAGCGGTCGCACCTGGCACTGAAGCTTTCTTT. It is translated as CASSGTAVAPGTEAFF.

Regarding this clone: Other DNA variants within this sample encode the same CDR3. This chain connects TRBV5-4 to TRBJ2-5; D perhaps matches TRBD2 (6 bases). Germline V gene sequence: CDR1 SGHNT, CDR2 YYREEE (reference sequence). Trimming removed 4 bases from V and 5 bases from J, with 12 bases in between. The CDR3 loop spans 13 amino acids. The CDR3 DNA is TGTGCCAGCAGCCTCGGAGGGCAGGAGACCCAGTACTTC. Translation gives CASSLGGQETQYF.

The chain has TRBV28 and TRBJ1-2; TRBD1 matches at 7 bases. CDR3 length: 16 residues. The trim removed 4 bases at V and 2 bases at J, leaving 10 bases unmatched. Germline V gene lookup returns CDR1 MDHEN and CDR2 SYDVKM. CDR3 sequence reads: CASSSYMTTGNYGYTF. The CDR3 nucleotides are TGTGCCAGCAGTTCCTATATGACGACAGGGAACTATGGCTACACCTTC.

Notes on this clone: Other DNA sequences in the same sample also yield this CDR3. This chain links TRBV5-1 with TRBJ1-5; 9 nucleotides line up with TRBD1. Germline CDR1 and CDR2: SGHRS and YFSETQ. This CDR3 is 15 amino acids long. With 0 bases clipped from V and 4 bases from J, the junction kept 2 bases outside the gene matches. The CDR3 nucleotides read TGCGCCAGCAGCTTGGGACAGGGGGAAAATCAGCCCCAGCATTTT. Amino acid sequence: CASSLGQGENQPQHF.

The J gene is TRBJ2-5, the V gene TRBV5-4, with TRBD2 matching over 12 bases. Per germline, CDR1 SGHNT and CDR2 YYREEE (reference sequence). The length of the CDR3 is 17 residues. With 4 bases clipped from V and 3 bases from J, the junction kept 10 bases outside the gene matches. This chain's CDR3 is CASSPRGTSGGKETQYF. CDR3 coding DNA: TGTGCCAGCAGCCCCCGAGGCACTAGCGGGGGGAAAGAGACCCAGTACTTC.

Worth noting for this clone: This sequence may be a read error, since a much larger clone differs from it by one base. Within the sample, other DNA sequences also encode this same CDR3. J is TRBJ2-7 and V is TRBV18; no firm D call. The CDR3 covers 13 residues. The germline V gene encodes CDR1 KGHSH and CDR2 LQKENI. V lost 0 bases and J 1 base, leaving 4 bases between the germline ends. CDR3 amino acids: CASSPPSSYEQYF. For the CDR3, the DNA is TGTGCCAGCTCACCACCTAGTTCCTACGAGCAGTACTTC.

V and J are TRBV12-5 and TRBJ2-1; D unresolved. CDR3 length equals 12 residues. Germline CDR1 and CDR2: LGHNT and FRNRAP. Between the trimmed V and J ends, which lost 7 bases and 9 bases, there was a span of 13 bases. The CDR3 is CASARVVSEQFF. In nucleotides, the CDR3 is TGTGCTAGTGCCCGGGTGGTGAGTGAGCAGTTCTTC.

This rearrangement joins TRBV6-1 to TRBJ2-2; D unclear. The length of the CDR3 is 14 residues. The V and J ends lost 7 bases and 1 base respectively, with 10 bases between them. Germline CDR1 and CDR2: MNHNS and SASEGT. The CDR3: CASMYFGNTGELFF. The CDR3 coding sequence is TGTGCCAGCATGTATTTTGGGAACACCGGGGAGCTGTTTTTT.

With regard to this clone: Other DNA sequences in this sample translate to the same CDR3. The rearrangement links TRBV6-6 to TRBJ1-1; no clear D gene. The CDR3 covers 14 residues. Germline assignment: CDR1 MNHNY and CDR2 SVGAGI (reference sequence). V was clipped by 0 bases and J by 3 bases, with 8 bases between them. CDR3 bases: TGTGCCAGCAGTTACTCGAGCTCAGACACTGAAGCTTTCTTT. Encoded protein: CASSYSSSDTEAFF.

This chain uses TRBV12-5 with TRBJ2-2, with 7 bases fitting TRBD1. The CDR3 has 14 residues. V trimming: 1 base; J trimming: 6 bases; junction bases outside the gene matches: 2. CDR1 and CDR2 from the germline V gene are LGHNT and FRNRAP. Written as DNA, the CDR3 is TGTGCTAGTGGTTTGGGAGACAGGGCCGGGGAGCTGTTTTTT. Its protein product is CASGLGDRAGELFF.